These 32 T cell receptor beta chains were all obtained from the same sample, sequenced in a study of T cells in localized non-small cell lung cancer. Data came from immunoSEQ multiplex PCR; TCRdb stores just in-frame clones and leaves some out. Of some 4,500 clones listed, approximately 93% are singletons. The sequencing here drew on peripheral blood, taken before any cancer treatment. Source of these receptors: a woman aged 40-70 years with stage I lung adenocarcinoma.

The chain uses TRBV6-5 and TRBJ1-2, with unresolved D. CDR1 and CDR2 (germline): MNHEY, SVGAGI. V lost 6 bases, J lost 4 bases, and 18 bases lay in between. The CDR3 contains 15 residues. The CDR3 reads CASRLPEADSYGYTF. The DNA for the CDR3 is TGTGCCAGCAGGCTCCCTGAGGCAGATTCCTATGGCTACACCTTC.

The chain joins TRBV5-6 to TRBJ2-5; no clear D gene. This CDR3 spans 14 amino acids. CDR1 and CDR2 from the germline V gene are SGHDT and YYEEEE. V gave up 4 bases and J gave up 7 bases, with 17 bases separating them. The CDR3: CASSLQAYAVTQYF. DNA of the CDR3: TGTGCCAGCAGCCTACAAGCGTACGCAGTGACCCAGTACTTC.

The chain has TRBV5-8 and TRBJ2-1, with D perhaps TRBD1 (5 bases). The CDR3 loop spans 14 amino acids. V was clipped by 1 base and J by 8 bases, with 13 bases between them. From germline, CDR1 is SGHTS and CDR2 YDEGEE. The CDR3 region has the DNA TGTGCCAGCAGCTTGAGGGGTCAGATGGATGAGCAGTTCTTC. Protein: CASSLRGQMDEQFF.

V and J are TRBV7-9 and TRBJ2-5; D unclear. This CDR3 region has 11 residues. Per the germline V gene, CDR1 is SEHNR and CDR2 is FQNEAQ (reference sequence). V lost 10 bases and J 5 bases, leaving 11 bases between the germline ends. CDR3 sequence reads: CAIPRAETQYF. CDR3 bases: TGTGCCATTCCCCGGGCGGAGACCCAGTACTTC.

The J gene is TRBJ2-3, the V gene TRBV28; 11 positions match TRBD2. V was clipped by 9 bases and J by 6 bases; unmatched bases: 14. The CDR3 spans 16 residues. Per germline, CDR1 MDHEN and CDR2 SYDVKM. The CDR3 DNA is TGTGCCAGTCGACATGGGACTAGCGGTTGGAGGGATACGCAGTATTTT. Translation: CASRHGTSGWRDTQYF.

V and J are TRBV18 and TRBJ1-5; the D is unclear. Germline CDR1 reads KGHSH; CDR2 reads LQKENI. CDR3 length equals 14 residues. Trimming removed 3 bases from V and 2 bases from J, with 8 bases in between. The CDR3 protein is CASSPGGGNQPQHF. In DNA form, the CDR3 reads TGTGCCAGCTCACCTGGTGGTGGCAATCAGCCCCAGCATTTT.

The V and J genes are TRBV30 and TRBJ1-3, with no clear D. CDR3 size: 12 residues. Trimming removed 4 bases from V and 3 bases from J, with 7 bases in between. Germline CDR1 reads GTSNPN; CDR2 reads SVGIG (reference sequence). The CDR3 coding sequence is TGTGCCTGGAAGGGTATTGGAAACACCATATATTTT. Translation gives CAWKGIGNTIYF.

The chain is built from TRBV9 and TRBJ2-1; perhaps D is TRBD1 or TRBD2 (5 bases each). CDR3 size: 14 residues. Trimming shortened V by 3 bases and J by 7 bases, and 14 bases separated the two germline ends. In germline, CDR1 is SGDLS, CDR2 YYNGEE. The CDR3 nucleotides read TGTGCCAGCAGCGGGGACGAGGAGCGGAATGAGCAGTTCTTC. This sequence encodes CASSGDEERNEQFF.

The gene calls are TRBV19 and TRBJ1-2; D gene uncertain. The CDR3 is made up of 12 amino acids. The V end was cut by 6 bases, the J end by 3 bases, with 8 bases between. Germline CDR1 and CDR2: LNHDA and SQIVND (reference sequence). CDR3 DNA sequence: TGTGCCAGTAGCCCATCGGACTATGGCTACACCTTC. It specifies CASSPSDYGYTF. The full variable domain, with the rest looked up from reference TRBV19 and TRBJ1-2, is DGGITQSPKYLFRKEGQNVTLSCEQNLNHDAMYWYRQDPGQGLRLIYYSQIVNDFQKGDIAEGYSVSREKKESFPLTVTSAQKNPTAFYLCASSPSDYGYTFGSGTRLTVV.

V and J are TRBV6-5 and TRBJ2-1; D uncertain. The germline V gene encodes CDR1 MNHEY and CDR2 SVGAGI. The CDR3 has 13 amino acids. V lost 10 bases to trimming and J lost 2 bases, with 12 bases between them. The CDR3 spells CATKAVAYNEQFF. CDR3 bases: TGTGCCACTAAGGCTGTGGCCTACAATGAGCAGTTCTTC.

CDR3 DNA sequence: TGTGCCAGCATCGGGGGGAACGGTCAGCCCCAGCATTTT. This sequence encodes CASIGGNGQPQHF. J is TRBJ1-5 and V is TRBV2; D might be TRBD1 (5 bases). The CDR3 runs 13 residues. Deletions cut 7 bases from V and 6 bases from J, with 13 bases between. Germline loops: CDR1 SNHLY, CDR2 FYNNEI.

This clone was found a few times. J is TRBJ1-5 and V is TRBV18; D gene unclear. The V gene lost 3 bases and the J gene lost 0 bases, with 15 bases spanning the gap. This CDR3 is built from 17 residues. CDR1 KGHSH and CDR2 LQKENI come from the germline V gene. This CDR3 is CASSPNLGEDSNQPQHF. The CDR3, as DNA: TGTGCCAGCTCACCCAACCTCGGGGAAGATAGCAATCAGCCCCAGCATTTT.

DNA for the CDR3: TGTGCCAGCAGCTTAGGGGCTAGCGTTCGACCTTACGGAACTGATGAGCAGTTCTTC. This translates into CASSLGASVRPYGTDEQFF. The chain links TRBV7-8 to TRBJ2-1, with D possibly being TRBD2 (6 bases). Germline CDR1 is SGHVS and CDR2 is FQNEAQ. The germline V and J ends were trimmed by 1 base and 8 bases, with 27 bases remaining between them. The CDR3 has 19 amino acids.

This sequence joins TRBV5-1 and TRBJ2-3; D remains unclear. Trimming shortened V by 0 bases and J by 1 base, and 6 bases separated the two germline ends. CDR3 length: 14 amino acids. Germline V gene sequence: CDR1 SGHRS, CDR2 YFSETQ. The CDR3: CASSLDLRTDTQYF. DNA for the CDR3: TGCGCCAGCAGCTTGGACCTCCGCACAGATACGCAGTATTTT.

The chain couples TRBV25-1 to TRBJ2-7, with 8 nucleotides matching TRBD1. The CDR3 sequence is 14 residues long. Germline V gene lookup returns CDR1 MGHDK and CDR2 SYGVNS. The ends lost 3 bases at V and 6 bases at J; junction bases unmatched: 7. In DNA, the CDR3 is TGTGCCAGCAGTGACGGACAGGGCAGGGGCGAGCAGTACTTC. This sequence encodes CASSDGQGRGEQYF.

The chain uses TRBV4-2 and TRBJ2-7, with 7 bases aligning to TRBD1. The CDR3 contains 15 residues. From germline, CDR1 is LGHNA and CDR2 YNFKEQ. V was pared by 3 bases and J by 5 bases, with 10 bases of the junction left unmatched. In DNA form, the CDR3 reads TGTGCCAGCAGCCAGGGCGGACAGGTTGTGCACGAGCAGTACTTC. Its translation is CASSQGGQVVHEQYF.

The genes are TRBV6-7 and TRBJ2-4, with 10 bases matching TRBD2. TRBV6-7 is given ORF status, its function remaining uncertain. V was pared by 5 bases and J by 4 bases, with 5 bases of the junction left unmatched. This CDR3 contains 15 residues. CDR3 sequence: CASSRSGRDKNIQYF. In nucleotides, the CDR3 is TGTGCCAGCAGTAGAAGCGGGAGGGATAAAAACATTCAGTACTTC.

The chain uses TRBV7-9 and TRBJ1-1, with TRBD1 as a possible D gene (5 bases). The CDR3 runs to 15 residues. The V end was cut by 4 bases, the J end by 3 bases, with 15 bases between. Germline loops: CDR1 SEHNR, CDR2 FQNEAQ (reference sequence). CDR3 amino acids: CASSSMGRAHTEAFF. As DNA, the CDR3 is TGTGCCAGCAGCTCAATGGGACGGGCCCACACTGAAGCTTTCTTT.

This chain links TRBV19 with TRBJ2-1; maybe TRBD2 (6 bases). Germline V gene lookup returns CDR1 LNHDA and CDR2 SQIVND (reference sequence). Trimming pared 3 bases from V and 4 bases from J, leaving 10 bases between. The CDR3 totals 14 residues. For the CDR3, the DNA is TGTGCCAGTAGTATGGGACTCGTATACAATGAGCAGTTCTTC. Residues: CASSMGLVYNEQFF. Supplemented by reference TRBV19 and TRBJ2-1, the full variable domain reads DGGITQSPKYLFRKEGQNVTLSCEQNLNHDAMYWYRQDPGQGLRLIYYSQIVNDFQKGDIAEGYSVSREKKESFPLTVTSAQKNPTAFYLCASSMGLVYNEQFFGPGTRLTVL.

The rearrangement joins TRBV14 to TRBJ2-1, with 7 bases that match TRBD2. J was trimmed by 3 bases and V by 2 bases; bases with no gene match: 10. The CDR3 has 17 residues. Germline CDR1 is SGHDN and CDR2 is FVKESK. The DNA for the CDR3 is TGTGCCAGCAGCCAACGCGGCGGGAGTATTAACTACAATGAGCAGTTCTTC. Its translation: CASSQRGGSINYNEQFF.

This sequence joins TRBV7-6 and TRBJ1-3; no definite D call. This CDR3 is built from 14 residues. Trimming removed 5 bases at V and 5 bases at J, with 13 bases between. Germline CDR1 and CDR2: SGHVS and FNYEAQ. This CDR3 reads CASSPGSYRNTIYF. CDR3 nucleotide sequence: TGTGCCAGCAGCCCCGGTAGCTATCGAAACACCATATATTTT.

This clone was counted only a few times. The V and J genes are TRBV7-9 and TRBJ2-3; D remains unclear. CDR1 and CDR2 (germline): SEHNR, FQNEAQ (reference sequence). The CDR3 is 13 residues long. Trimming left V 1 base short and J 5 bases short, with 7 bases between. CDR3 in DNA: TGTGCCAGCAGCTTAGACAGTGGAGATACGCAGTATTTT. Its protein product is CASSLDSGDTQYF. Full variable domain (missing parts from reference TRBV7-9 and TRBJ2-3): DTGVSQNPRHKITKRGQNVTFRCDPISEHNRLYWYRQTLGQGPEFLTYFQNEAQLEKSRLLSDRFSAERPKGSFSTLEIQRTEQGDSAMYLCASSLDSGDTQYFGPGTRLTVL.

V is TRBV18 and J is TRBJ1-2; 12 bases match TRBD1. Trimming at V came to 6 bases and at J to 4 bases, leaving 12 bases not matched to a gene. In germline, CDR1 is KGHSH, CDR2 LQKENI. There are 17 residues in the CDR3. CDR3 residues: CASSLAGQGALGYGYTF. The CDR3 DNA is TGTGCCAGCTCCCTAGCGGGACAGGGGGCGCTGGGCTATGGCTACACCTTC.

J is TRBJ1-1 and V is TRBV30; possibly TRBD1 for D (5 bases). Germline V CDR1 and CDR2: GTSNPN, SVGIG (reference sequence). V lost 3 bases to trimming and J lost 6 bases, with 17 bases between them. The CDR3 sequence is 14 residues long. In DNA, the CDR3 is TGTGCCTGGAGGTGGGGGGGAAACTCGCCTGAAGCTTTCTTT. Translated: CAWRWGGNSPEAFF.

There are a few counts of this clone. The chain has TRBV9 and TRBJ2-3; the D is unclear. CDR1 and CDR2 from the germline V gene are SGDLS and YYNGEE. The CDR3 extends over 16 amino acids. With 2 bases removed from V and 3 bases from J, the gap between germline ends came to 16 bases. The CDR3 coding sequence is TGTGCCAGCAGCGTTCGCCATTATACGCCGACAGATACGCAGTATTTT. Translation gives CASSVRHYTPTDTQYF.

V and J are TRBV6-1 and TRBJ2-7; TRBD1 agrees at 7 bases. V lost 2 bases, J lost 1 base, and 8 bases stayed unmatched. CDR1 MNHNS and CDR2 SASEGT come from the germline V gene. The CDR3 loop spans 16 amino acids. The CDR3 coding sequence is TGTGCCAGCAGTGAAAACGGGGCAGGGGGATCCTACGAGCAGTACTTC. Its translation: CASSENGAGGSYEQYF.

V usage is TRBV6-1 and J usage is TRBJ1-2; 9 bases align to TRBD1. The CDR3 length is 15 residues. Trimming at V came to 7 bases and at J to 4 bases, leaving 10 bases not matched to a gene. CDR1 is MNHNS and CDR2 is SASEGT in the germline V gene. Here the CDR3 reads CASTISTGGIYGYTF. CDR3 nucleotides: TGTGCCAGCACCATAAGCACAGGGGGCATCTATGGCTACACCTTC.

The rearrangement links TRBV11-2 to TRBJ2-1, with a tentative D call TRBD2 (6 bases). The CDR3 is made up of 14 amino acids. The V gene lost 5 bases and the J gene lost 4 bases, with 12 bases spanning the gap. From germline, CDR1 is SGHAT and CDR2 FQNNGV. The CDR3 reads CASSRPGLYNEQFF. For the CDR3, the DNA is TGTGCCAGCAGCCGGCCGGGACTTTACAATGAGCAGTTCTTC. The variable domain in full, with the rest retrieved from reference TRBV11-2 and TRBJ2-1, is EAGVAQSPRYKIIEKRQSVAFWCNPISGHATLYWYQQILGQGPKLLIQFQNNGVVDDSQLPKDRFSAERLKGVDSTLKIQPAKLEDSAVYLCASSRPGLYNEQFFGPGTRLTVL.

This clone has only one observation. The CDR3 is CASSLLGASNQPQHF. As DNA, the CDR3 is TGTGCCAGCAGTTTATTGGGGGCAAGCAATCAGCCCCAGCATTTT. The chain employs TRBV27 and TRBJ1-5, with D possibly TRBD1 on 6 matching bases. CDR3 size: 15 residues. V shed 1 base and J shed 1 base, with 8 bases lying between them. Germline lookup yields CDR1 MNHEY and CDR2 SMNVEV (reference sequence).

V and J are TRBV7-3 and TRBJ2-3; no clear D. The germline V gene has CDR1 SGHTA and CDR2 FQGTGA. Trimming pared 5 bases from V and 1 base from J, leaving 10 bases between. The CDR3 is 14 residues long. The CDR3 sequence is CASSRSGGTDTQYF. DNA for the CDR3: TGTGCCAGCAGCCGCAGTGGTGGCACAGATACGCAGTATTTT.

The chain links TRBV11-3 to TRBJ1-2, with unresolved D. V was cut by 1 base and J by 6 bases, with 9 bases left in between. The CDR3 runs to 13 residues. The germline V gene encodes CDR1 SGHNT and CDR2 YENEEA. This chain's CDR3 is CASSLGTKDGYTF. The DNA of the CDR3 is TGTGCCAGCAGCTTAGGGACGAAGGATGGCTACACCTTC.

In DNA, the CDR3 is TGTGCCAGCACCCTACCCCGTCCTAGCGGGCTGTACTTC. Its translation: CASTLPRPSGLYF. The chain couples TRBV5-8 to TRBJ2-7; 8 bases align to TRBD2. This CDR3 region has 13 residues. Germline V CDR1 and CDR2: SGHTS, YDEGEE. V lost 6 bases, J lost 12 bases, and 14 bases stayed unmatched.